The sample holds many counts of the clone carrying this TCR beta chain. For the second PCR, which ran for about 7 to 11 cycles, a sample-barcoded 5' primer and a J-beta primer mix were used. MiXCR was run by TCRdb on the 5' RACE reads, yielding one entry per CDR3 protein. The repertoire has 550,000 to 750,000 distinct CDR3 sequences, 21% of them found once; the top ten carry 3% to 4%. These data belong to a study of blood T cells in healthy people across ages. The CDR3 totals 14 residues. Germline V CDR1 and CDR2: DFQATT, SNEGSKA (reference sequence). The sequenced material came from blood. The chain couples TRBV20-1 to TRBJ2-7; D is ambiguous. The source is an older man in good health. For the CDR3, the DNA is TGCAGCGCCATTGGGCCATCCGGCTCCTACGAGCAGTACTTC. Amino acid sequence: CSAIGPSGSYEQYF.